The text below deals with one T cell receptor (beta chain). Using RNA transcripts as the source, TCR beta CDR3 regions were amplified. During a first-round RT-PCR of the TCR CDR3, the HTBI primer set was used. TCRdb recomputed calls from the multiplex PCR reads with MiXCR, one row per CDR3 protein. Altogether about 640,000 distinct CDR3 sequences are present, roughly 20% being singletons, with the ten largest covering about 34%. Under 3 months was the duration of disease in ophthalmopathy patients, who also had a Clinical Activity Score of at least 3 and a NOSPECS grade of at least 4. The CDR3 consists of 15 residues. Trimming stripped 1 base from V and 3 bases from J, with 12 bases between. Germline CDR1 reads SGHAT; CDR2 reads FQNNGV. These data come from a study of T cells in Graves' hyperthyroidism and ophthalmopathy.

The sequenced sample consisted of blood. The receptor comes from a man aged 30-40 years with Graves' ophthalmopathy. V is TRBV11-2 and J is TRBJ2-5; D gene unclear. CDR3 sequence: CASSLVGDFEETQYF. The CDR3 DNA reads TGTGCCAGCAGCTTAGTAGGCGACTTCGAAGAGACCCAGTACTTC.